What follows are 8 T cell receptor beta chains derived from one specimen sequenced in a study of T-cell reconstitution after alpha-beta-depleted transplantation in children (dated by TCRdb to 2016 to 2017). The library came from PCR. The data were produced on an Illumina HiSeq 2500. TCR library preparation used molecular barcoding, with unique molecular identifiers applied to normalize quantification of the TCRbeta repertoire. TCRdb itself trimmed the public reads at Q25 with fastp, ran MiXCR and retained productive beta chains. All rows with the same CDR3 protein become a single entry with the most common DNA and genes. This sample lists about 440,000 distinct CDR3 sequences; 43% were detected once. 25% to 30% of the sample is in the top ten clones. The treatment or condition label, as the study defines it: allogeneic hematopoietic cell transplantation with graft depleted of TCRalphabeta T cells and CD19 B cells.

The sequences come from PBMCs, collected before TCRalphabeta/CD19-depleted stem cell transplant. Source of these receptors: a girl aged 2-10 years with aplastic anemia, due to receive a stem cell transplant.

V is TRBV20-1 and J is TRBJ2-1; 11 positions match TRBD2. The ends lost 6 bases at V and 15 bases at J; junction bases unmatched: 13. The CDR3 has 13 amino acids. Looked up from germline, CDR1 is DFQATT and CDR2 is SNEGSKA (reference sequence). The CDR3 region has the DNA TGCAGTGCCAACCCTGATAGCGGGAGGGCCCCGTTCTTC. This sequence encodes CSANPDSGRAPFF.

This chain connects TRBV6-1 to TRBJ2-6, with TRBD1 as a possible D gene (5 bases). From germline, CDR1 is MNHNS and CDR2 SASEGT. Trimming removed 5 bases from V and 0 bases from J, with 14 bases in between. The CDR3 is made up of 17 amino acids. The CDR3 spells CASSRAVGDSGANVLTF. The CDR3 DNA follows: TGTGCCAGCAGTCGGGCGGTAGGGGACTCTGGGGCCAACGTCCTGACTTTC.

The rearrangement uses TRBV4-2 and TRBJ2-2; 8 positions agree with TRBD1. This CDR3 region has 20 residues. Germline-derived CDR1 and CDR2 are LGHNA and YNFKEQ. The V and J ends lost 6 bases and 0 bases, in that order; junction bases with no gene match: 18. Written as DNA, the CDR3 is TGTGCCAGCAGTTCGTCGCCGACAGGGGCCGTAGGATCGAACACCGGGGAGCTGTTTTTT. Translating gives CASSSSPTGAVGSNTGELFF.

This chain joins TRBV6-1 and TRBJ2-2, with D possibly matching TRBD2 (5 bases). The CDR3 is 14 amino acids. Trimming took off 4 bases at V and 3 bases at J, with 9 bases between the two ends. Germline assignment: CDR1 MNHNS and CDR2 SASEGT. CDR3 in DNA: TGTGCCAGCAGTGTTAGGCGGGACACCGGGGAGCTGTTTTTT. As protein: CASSVRRDTGELFF.

This clonotype was seen only a few times. The chain has TRBV5-1 and TRBJ1-2; D unresolved. The germline V gene has CDR1 SGHRS and CDR2 YFSETQ. V dropped 0 bases and J dropped 4 bases, with 7 bases sitting between them. CDR3 length: 13 residues. The CDR3 here is CASSLAGPYGYTF. Here the CDR3 DNA reads TGCGCCAGCAGCTTGGCAGGCCCCTATGGCTACACCTTC. Full variable domain (outside the CDR3, taken from reference TRBV5-1 and TRBJ1-2): KAGVTQTPRYLIKTRGQQVTLSCSPISGHRSVSWYQQTPGQGLQFLFEYFSETQRNKGNFPGRFSGRQFSNSRSEMNVSTLELGDSALYLCASSLAGPYGYTFGSGTRLTVV.

This chain links TRBV18 with TRBJ2-3; 7 positions agree with TRBD1. CDR1 and CDR2 (germline): KGHSH, LQKENI. There are 14 residues in the CDR3. With V trimmed by 4 bases and J by 2 bases, 3 bases remained unmatched. CDR3 sequence: CASSRQGPTDTQYF. The CDR3 bases are TGTGCCAGCTCACGACAGGGTCCCACAGATACGCAGTATTTT.

V gene TRBV30 combines with J gene TRBJ2-5; the D is unclear. CDR1 GTSNPN and CDR2 SVGIG come from the germline V gene (reference sequence). The CDR3 has 12 residues. Trimming took off 1 base at V and 5 bases at J, with 8 bases between the two ends. This chain's CDR3 is CAWSAKAETQYF. The CDR3 DNA sequence: TGTGCCTGGAGTGCCAAAGCCGAGACCCAGTACTTC.

This chain links TRBV7-2 with TRBJ1-2, with TRBD1 as a possible D gene (5 bases). Germline assignment: CDR1 SGHTA and CDR2 FQGNSA. This CDR3 spans 16 amino acids. V lost 5 bases to trimming and J lost 4 bases, with 20 bases between them. CDR3 sequence: CASSQGGAARGYGYTF. CDR3 bases: TGTGCCAGCAGCCAAGGAGGGGCAGCGAGGGGCTATGGCTACACCTTC.